The clone carrying this T cell receptor (beta chain) has a count of ten or more. TCRdb used MiXCR to reprocess the 5' RACE reads, holding one entry per CDR3 protein. The sample includes tens of thousands of distinct CDR3 sequences, under 7.5% seen only once; the top ten take around 4%. The CDR3 consists of 13 residues. Trimming left V 6 bases short and J 0 bases short, with 8 bases between. Germline values: CDR1 WSHSY, CDR2 SAAADI. These data belong to a study of neurological immune-mediated disorders. The rearrangement links TRBV10-2 to TRBJ1-1; D ambiguous. Sequencing used PBMCs. The sequence came from a woman aged 35 to 49 in good health. This chain's CDR3 is CASRDGLNTEAFF. Here the CDR3 DNA reads TGCGCCAGCAGGGACGGGTTGAACACTGAAGCTTTCTTT.